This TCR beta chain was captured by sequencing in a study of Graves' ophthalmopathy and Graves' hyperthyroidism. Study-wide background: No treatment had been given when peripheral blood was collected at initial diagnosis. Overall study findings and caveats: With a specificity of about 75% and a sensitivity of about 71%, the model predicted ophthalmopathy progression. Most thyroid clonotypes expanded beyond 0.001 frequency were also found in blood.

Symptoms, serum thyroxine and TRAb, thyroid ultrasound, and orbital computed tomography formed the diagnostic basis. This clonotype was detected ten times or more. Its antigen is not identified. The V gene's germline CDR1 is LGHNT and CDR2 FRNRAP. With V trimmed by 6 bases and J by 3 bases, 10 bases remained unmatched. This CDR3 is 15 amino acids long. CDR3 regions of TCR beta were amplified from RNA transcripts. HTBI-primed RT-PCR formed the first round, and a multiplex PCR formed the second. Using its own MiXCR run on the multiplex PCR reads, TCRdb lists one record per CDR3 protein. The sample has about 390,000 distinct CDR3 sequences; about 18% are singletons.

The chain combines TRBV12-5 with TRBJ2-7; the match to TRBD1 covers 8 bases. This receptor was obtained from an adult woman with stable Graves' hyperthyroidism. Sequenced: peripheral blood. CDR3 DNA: TGTGCTAGTGGAGAACAGGGGGGCGCTATCTACGAGCAGTACTTC. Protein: CASGEQGGAIYEQYF.